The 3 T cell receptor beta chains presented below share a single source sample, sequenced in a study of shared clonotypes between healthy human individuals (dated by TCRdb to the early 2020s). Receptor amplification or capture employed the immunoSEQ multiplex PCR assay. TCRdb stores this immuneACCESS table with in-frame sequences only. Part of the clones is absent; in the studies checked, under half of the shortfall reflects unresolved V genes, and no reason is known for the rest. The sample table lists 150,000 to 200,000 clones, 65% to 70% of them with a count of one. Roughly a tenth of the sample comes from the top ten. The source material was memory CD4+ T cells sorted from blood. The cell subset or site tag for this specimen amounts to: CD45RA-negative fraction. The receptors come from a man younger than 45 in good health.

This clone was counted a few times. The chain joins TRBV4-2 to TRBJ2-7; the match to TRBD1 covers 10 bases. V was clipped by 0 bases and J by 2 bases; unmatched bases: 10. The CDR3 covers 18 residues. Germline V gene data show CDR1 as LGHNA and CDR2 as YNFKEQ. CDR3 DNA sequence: TGTGCCAGCAGCCAAGATCTCCGGGGACAGGGGATCCCCTACGAGCAGTACTTC. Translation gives CASSQDLRGQGIPYEQYF.

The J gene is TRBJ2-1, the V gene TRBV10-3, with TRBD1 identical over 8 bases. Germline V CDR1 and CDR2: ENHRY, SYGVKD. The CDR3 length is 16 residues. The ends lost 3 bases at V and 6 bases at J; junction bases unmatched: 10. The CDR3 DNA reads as TGTGCCATCAGTGAAAATACAGGGGGGCATTTCAATGAGCAGTTCTTC. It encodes CAISENTGGHFNEQFF.

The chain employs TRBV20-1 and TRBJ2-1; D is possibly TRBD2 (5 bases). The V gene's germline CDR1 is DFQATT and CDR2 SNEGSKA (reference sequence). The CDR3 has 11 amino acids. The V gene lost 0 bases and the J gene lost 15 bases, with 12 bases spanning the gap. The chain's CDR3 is CSARDGIRVFF. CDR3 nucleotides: TGCAGTGCTAGAGACGGGATTAGGGTGTTCTTC.